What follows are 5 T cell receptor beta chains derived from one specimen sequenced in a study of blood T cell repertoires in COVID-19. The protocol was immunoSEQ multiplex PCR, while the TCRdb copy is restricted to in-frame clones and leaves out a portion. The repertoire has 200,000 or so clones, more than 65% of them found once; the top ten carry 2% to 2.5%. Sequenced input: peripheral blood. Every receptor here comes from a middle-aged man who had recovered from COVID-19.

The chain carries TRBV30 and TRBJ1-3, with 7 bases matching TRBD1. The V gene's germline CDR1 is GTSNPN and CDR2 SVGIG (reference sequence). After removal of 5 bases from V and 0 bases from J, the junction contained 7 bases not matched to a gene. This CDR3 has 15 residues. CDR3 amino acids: CAWGTGASSGNTIYF. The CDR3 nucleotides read TGTGCCTGGGGAACAGGGGCCTCCTCTGGAAACACCATATATTTT.

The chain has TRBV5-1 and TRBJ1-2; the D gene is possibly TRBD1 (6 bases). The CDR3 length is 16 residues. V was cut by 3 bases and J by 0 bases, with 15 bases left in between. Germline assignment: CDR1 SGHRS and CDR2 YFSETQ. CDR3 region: CASSSRGQPSNYGYTF. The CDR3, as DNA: TGCGCCAGCAGCTCGCGCGGACAGCCATCTAACTATGGCTACACCTTC.

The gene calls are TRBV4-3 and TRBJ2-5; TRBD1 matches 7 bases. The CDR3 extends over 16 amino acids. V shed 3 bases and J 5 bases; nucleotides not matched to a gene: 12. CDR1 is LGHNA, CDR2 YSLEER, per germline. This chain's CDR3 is CASSQATGRGIETQYF. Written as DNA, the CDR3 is TGCGCCAGCAGCCAGGCGACAGGGCGAGGGATCGAGACCCAGTACTTC.

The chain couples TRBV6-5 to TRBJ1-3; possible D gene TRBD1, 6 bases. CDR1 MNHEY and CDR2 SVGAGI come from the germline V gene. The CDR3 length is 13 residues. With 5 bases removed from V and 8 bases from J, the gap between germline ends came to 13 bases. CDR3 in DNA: TGTGCCAGCAGTCCCGACAGGAGAGACACCATATATTTT. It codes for CASSPDRRDTIYF.

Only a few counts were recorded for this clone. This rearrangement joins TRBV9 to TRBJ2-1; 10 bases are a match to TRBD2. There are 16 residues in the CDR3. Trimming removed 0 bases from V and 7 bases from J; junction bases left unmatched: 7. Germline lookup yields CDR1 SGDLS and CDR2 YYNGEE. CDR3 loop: CASSVDSSGGGNEQFF. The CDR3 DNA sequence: TGTGCCAGCAGCGTAGATTCCAGCGGGGGGGGAAATGAGCAGTTCTTC.